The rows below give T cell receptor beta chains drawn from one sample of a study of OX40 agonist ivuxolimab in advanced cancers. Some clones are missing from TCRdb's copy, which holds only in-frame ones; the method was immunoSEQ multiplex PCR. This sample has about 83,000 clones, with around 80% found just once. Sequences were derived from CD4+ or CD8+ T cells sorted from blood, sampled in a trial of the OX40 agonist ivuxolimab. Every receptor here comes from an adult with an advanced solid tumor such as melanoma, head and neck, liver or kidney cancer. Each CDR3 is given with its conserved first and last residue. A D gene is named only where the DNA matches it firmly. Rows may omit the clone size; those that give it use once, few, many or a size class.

TGTGCCAGCAGCTTGGGGGGGACTAGGGCAAATCAGCCCCAGCATTTT	CASSLGGTRANQPQHF	TRBV5-5	TRBJ1-5	.	16	.
TGTGCCAGCAGCTTGACGGGGACCTCCTACGAGCAGTACTTC	CASSLTGTSYEQYF	TRBV7-9	TRBJ2-7	few	14	.
TGTGCTAGTGGTCCGGGTGTAAGAAACACCATATATTTT	CASGPGVRNTIYF	TRBV12-5	TRBJ1-3	few	13	.
TGTGCCAGCAGACCCGACAGGACTAACTATGGCTACACCTTC	CASRPDRTNYGYTF	TRBV6-5	TRBJ1-2	.	14	.
TGCGCCAGCAGCTTTTCCCGGACAGAACCATATGAAAAACTGTTTTTT	CASSFSRTEPYEKLFF	TRBV5-1	TRBJ1-4	.	16	.
TGTGCCAGCAGCCTTAGTGGAAACACCATATATTTT	CASSLSGNTIYF	TRBV9	TRBJ1-3	.	12	.
TGTGCCACTCGTGGGGGGATAGAAAATTCACCCCTCCACTTT	CATRGGIENSPLHF	TRBV28	TRBJ1-6	.	14	.
TGTGCCAGCAGCGTATCTAGCGGGTCCGGGGAGCTGTTTTTT	CASSVSSGSGELFF	TRBV7-3	TRBJ2-2	.	14	TRBD2
TGTGCCACCCTTACTAGCGGGGGGGCTCGATCCTACAATGAGCAGTTCTTC	CATLTSGGARSYNEQFF	TRBV10-3	TRBJ2-1	.	17	TRBD2
TGTGCCAGCAGCGCCGTGTTGGGACATAGAGGTCAGCCCCAGCATTTT	CASSAVLGHRGQPQHF	TRBV2	TRBJ1-5	.	16	.
TGTGCCAGTAGTAGCGGACAGGGCTATGGCTACACCTTC	CASSSGQGYGYTF	TRBV19	TRBJ1-2	.	13	TRBD1
TGTGCCAGCAGCGACGACAGGGGTAACACCGGGGAGCTGTTTTTT	CASSDDRGNTGELFF	TRBV5-4	TRBJ2-2	.	15	TRBD1
TGTGCCGCCCACATAGGACTACAGTTATACAATGAGCAGTTCTTC	CAAHIGLQLYNEQFF	TRBV6-5	TRBJ2-1	few	15	.
TGCGCCAGCAGGCTAGCGGGGGGAGAGACCCAGTACTTC	CASRLAGGETQYF	TRBV5-1	TRBJ2-5	.	13	TRBD2
TGCAGTGTTTTTTCGAAGGGTGAGCAGTTCTTC	CSVFSKGEQFF	TRBV20-1	TRBJ2-1	.	11	.
TGTGCCAGCACTCGGACAGGGAACGACAATGAGCAGTTCTTC	CASTRTGNDNEQFF	TRBV9	TRBJ2-1	.	14	TRBD1
TGTGCCAGCAGTTACGGACAGGGCGGCTACAATGAGCAGTTCTTC	CASSYGQGGYNEQFF	TRBV6-6	TRBJ2-1	.	15	TRBD1
TGTGCCAGCGATCTGGGACAGGGGGTGGGTGAAGCTTTCTTT	CASDLGQGVGEAFF	TRBV6-1	TRBJ1-1	.	14	TRBD1
TGTGCCAGCAGCCCCCCGGGGGGGAGAGGAAAACTGTTTTTT	CASSPPGGRGKLFF	TRBV7-2	TRBJ1-4	.	14	.
TGTGCCAGCAGTCCGACAGGGGGCCACACTGAAGCTTTCTTT	CASSPTGGHTEAFF	TRBV28	TRBJ1-1	few	14	TRBD1
TGTGCCAGCAGTCGAACGGGGACCTTCCAAGAGACCCAGTACTTC	CASSRTGTFQETQYF	TRBV28	TRBJ2-5	.	15	.
TGTGCCAGCAGCTTTGGGACAGGGTCTGTTCGTACAGAGACCCAGTACTTC	CASSFGTGSVRTETQYF	TRBV9	TRBJ2-5	once	17	TRBD1
TGTGCCAGTAGTACGTCAACCGGGACGGTCAACTATGGCTACACCTTC	CASSTSTGTVNYGYTF	TRBV19	TRBJ1-2	few	16	.
TGTGCCAGTACCCAGGGGGATGCTAATGAAAAACTGTTTTTT	CASTQGDANEKLFF	TRBV19	TRBJ1-4	.	14	TRBD1
TGCGCCAGCAGTGTTTCTTTAAGCGGGGAGTCCACAGATACGCAGTATTTT	CASSVSLSGESTDTQYF	TRBV10-1	TRBJ2-3	.	17	TRBD2
TGCGCCAGCAGCTTGGATTTGGGGGGAGGTGGAAACACCATATATTTT	CASSLDLGGGGNTIYF	TRBV5-1	TRBJ1-3	.	16	.
TGCGCCAGCAGCCAAGCAGATGGACGGGCGAACACTGAAGCTTTCTTT	CASSQADGRANTEAFF	TRBV4-3	TRBJ1-1	.	16	.
TGTGCCAGCAGCAGTACAGGGAGGTTACACGAGCAGTACTTC	CASSSTGRLHEQYF	TRBV12-1	TRBJ2-7	.	14	.
TGTGCCAGCAGCCCACCAAGGGGGACCCAGTACTTC	CASSPPRGTQYF	TRBV13	TRBJ2-5	few	12	.
TGTGCCAGCAGACCCGACAGGGCCCAGCCCCAGCATTTT	CASRPDRAQPQHF	TRBV6-5	TRBJ1-5	.	13	TRBD1
TGCGCCAGCAGCTTGGAGGCAGGGGGCTTTTACGAGCAGTACTTC	CASSLEAGGFYEQYF	TRBV5-1	TRBJ2-7	once	15	TRBD1
TGTGCCAGCAGTTACCACCCGGTTGGGGCTGAGACCCAGTACTTC	CASSYHPVGAETQYF	TRBV6-6	TRBJ2-5	.	15	.
TGTGCCAGTAGTATAGATCTCCGGGCGGCAGGGGTCGCGGGGACGAATCAGCCCCAGCATTTT	CASSIDLRAAGVAGTNQPQHF	TRBV19	TRBJ1-5	.	21	.
TGTGCCAGCAGCGTAGGGGTAGGGCGTATCGTAGCGAACACCGGGGAGCTGTTTTTT	CASSVGVGRIVANTGELFF	TRBV9	TRBJ2-2	.	19	.
TGTGCCAGCACCCCATTCGGAGGGGCGCTTAGCAATCAGCCCCAGCATTTT	CASTPFGGALSNQPQHF	TRBV2	TRBJ1-5	.	17	.
TGTGCCAGCAGCTCGGGACACCGCTATGGCTACACCTTC	CASSSGHRYGYTF	TRBV5-4	TRBJ1-2	.	13	.
TGTGCCAGCTCCTCCCGGGACAGGGGTGAGCAGTTCTTC	CASSSRDRGEQFF	TRBV18	TRBJ2-1	.	13	TRBD1
TGTGCCAGCAGTCGAGGCGGGAACTATGGCTACACCTTC	CASSRGGNYGYTF	TRBV28	TRBJ1-2	.	13	.
TGTGCCAGCAGCGCGGACAGCGTCTCAACTGAAGCTTTCTTT	CASSADSVSTEAFF	TRBV5-4	TRBJ1-1	.	14	.
TGTGCCAGCAGCTTAAGCGGGACATTCTCCTACGAGCAGTACTTC	CASSLSGTFSYEQYF	TRBV7-9	TRBJ2-7	.	15	.
TGTGCCAGCAGCGGCGGGACGGACTCTGGAAACACCATATATTTT	CASSGGTDSGNTIYF	TRBV5-4	TRBJ1-3	.	15	.
TGTGCCATCAGTGATAGCAATCAGCCCCAGCATTTT	CAISDSNQPQHF	TRBV10-3	TRBJ1-5	.	12	.
TGTGCCAGCTCACCTATCGAGACTAGCGGCTACGAGCAGTACTTC	CASSPIETSGYEQYF	TRBV18	TRBJ2-7	.	15	TRBD2
TGTGCCAGTAGTCCAGTCTCGAACACCGGGGAGCTGTTTTTT	CASSPVSNTGELFF	TRBV19	TRBJ2-2	.	14	.
TGTGCCAGCACCCGACTTAGCGGGGGGGCCGCGGCAGATACGCAGTATTTT	CASTRLSGGAAADTQYF	TRBV2	TRBJ2-3	.	17	TRBD2
TGTGCCTGGAGTGGACCTGAAGCTTTCTTT	CAWSGPEAFF	TRBV30	TRBJ1-1	.	10	.
TGTGCCACCAGTGAGGGACAGGGTGACGAGCAGTACTTC	CATSEGQGDEQYF	TRBV9	TRBJ2-7	.	13	TRBD1
TGTGCCAGCTCGAGGGAGGGCTTCTCTGGAGAGACCCAGTACTTC	CASSREGFSGETQYF	TRBV6-1	TRBJ2-5	.	15	TRBD2
TGTGCCAGCAGTCAGGGGGCGGACTATGGCTACACCTTC	CASSQGADYGYTF	TRBV6-5	TRBJ1-2	.	13	TRBD1
TGCGCCAGCAGCTTGAACGCGGGGGATCCCTACGAGCAGTACTTC	CASSLNAGDPYEQYF	TRBV5-1	TRBJ2-7	.	15	TRBD2
TGTGCCAGCAGGACAGGGCCCCCGAACACTGAAGCTTTCTTT	CASRTGPPNTEAFF	TRBV6-5	TRBJ1-1	.	14	TRBD1
TGTGCCAGCAGCCCCGACGGGCCTGGCGAGCAGTACTTC	CASSPDGPGEQYF	TRBV7-3	TRBJ2-7	.	13	.
TGTGCCAGCTCACCGGGACAGGGCCTTCTCAATCAGCCCCAGCATTTT	CASSPGQGLLNQPQHF	TRBV18	TRBJ1-5	.	16	TRBD1
TGTGCCAGCAGCCCGAGGACTAACTTGAACACCGGGGAGCTGTTTTTT	CASSPRTNLNTGELFF	TRBV7-8	TRBJ2-2	.	16	.
TGTGCCAGCAGCGTAGCTCCCTCCCCAAACGAGCAGTACTTC	CASSVAPSPNEQYF	TRBV9	TRBJ2-7	.	14	.
TGTGCCAGCAGCTTAACTGACCAGCAGTACTTC	CASSLTDQQYF	TRBV7-9	TRBJ2-7	.	11	.
TGTGCCACCAGCTCGGAGAGACCAGTTATTCAGCCCCAGCATTTT	CATSSERPVIQPQHF	TRBV15	TRBJ1-5	.	15	.
TGTGCCAGCAGTTCACAGGGCTCCTACGAGCAGTACTTC	CASSSQGSYEQYF	TRBV28	TRBJ2-7	many	13	.
TGTGCCATCAGTGCCGGACAGGGGGGGAATCAGCCCCAGCATTTT	CAISAGQGGNQPQHF	TRBV10-3	TRBJ1-5	.	15	TRBD1
TGTGCCAGCAGCCCCGGGGGGGCTGGGGAGCAGTACTTC	CASSPGGAGEQYF	TRBV11-3	TRBJ2-7	.	13	TRBD2